This T cell receptor (beta chain) comes out of a study of shared clonotypes between healthy human individuals. Overall study: Researchers assigned three CD4 naive, three CD4 memory, two CD8 naive and one CD8 memory plate to each donor. Overall study results and limits: The study drew on few donors, limiting represented genetic and exposure-history diversity. Approximately 4.6% of naive CD4 clonotypes were shared across several donors. Clonotype sharing among the donors was expected to vary with sequencing depth.

Sequencing used immunoSEQ multiplex PCR; TCRdb keeps in-frame clones, though not all of them. In the table there are hundreds of thousands of clones, roughly 92% of which are singletons. This CDR3 has 14 amino acids. Germline-derived CDR1 and CDR2 are MNHEY and SMNVEV (reference sequence). V dropped 2 bases and J dropped 4 bases, with 9 bases sitting between them. Naivety among CD8 cells was defined by CD45RO negativity and positive CCR7 selection, thereby excluding terminally differentiated effector memory CD45RA+ cells. With respect to this clone: The antigen is unknown.

The sequenced sample was naive CD8+ T cells sorted from blood. The clonotype was recovered from a man aged 25-40 years in good health. The J gene is TRBJ1-5, the V gene TRBV27; perhaps TRBD1 as D (5 bases). The CDR3, as DNA: TGTGCCAGCAGTTTAGTCAGGGTAAATCAGCCCCAGCATTTT. This translates into CASSLVRVNQPQHF.